This T cell receptor beta chain is drawn from a study of blood T cell repertoires in COVID-19. Study background: T cells, B-cell-depleted T cells, or PBMCs supplied cDNA or gDNA.

Repertoires were generated with immunoSEQ multiplex PCR, while TCRdb's copy carries only in-frame clones and drops some. In the table there are about 260,000 clones, about 88% of which are singletons. Trimming left V 0 bases short and J 4 bases short, with 12 bases between. CDR3 length equals 15 residues. Germline lookup yields CDR1 MNHEY and CDR2 SVGAGI. J is TRBJ1-1 and V is TRBV6-5; weak D call: TRBD1 (5 bases). The sequencing input was peripheral blood. The source of this sequence is a woman in her sixties or seventies with COVID-19, enrolled during active disease. The CDR3 region is CASSYSGGKGTEAFF. As DNA, the CDR3 is TGTGCCAGCAGTTACTCGGGGGGTAAGGGCACTGAAGCTTTCTTT.